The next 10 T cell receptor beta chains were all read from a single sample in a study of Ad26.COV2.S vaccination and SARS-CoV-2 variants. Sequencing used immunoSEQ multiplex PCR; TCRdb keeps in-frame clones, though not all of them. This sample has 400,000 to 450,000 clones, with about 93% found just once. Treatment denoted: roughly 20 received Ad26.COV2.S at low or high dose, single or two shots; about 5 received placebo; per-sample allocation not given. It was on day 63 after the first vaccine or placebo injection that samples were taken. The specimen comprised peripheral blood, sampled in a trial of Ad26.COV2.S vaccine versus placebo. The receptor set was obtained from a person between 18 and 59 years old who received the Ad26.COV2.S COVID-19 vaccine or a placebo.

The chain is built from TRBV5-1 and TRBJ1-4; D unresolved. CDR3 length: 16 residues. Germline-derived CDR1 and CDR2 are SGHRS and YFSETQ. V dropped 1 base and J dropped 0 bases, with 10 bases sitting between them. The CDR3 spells CASSLRAGTTNEKLFF. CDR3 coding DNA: TGCGCCAGCAGCTTGAGGGCAGGTACAACTAATGAAAAACTGTTTTTT.

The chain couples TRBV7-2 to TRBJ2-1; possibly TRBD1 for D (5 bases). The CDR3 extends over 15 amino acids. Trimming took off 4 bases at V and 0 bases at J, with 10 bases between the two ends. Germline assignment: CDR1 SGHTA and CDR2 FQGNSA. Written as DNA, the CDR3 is TGTGCCAGCAGCTCCGACAGTGTCTCCTACAATGAGCAGTTCTTC. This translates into CASSSDSVSYNEQFF.

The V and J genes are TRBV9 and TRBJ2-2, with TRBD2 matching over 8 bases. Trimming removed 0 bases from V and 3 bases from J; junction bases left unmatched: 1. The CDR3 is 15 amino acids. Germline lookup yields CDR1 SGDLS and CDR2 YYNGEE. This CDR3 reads CASSVGLAYTGELFF. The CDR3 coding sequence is TGTGCCAGCAGCGTAGGACTAGCGTACACCGGGGAGCTGTTTTTT.

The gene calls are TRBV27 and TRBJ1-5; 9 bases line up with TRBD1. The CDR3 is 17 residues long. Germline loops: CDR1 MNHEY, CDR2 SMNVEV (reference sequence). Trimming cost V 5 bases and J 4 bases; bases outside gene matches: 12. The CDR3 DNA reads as TGTGCCAGCAGTCTCCCCGTGGACAGGGGCGATAATCAGCCCCAGCATTTT. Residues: CASSLPVDRGDNQPQHF.

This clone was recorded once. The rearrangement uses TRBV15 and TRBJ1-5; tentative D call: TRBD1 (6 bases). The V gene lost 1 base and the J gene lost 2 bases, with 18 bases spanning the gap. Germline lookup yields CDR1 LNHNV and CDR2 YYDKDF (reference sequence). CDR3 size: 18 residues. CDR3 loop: CATSRVRNRVEGNQPQHF. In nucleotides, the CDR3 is TGTGCCACCAGCAGAGTTAGAAACAGGGTGGAGGGCAATCAGCCCCAGCATTTT.

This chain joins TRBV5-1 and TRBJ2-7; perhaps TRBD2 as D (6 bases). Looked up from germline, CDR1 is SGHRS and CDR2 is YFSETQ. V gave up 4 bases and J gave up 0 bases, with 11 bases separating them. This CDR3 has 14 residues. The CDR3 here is CASSATGSSYEQYF. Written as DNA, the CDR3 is TGCGCCAGCAGCGCAACCGGGAGCTCCTACGAGCAGTACTTC.

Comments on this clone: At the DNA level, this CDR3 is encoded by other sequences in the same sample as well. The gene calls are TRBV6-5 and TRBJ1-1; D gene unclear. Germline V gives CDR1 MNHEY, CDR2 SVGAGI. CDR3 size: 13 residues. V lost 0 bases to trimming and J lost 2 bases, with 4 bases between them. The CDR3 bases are TGTGCCAGCAGTTACTCTCTTAACACTGAAGCTTTCTTT. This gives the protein CASSYSLNTEAFF.

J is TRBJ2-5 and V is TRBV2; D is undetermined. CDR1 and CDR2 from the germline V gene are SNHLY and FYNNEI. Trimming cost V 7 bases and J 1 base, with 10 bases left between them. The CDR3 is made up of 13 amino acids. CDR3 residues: CASINNAQETQYF. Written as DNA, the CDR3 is TGTGCCAGCATCAACAACGCCCAAGAGACCCAGTACTTC.

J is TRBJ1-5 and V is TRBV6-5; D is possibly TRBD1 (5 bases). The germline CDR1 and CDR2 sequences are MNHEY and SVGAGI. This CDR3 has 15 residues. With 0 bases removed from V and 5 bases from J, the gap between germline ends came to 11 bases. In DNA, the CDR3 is TGTGCCAGCAGTTACTCCGGGACCCCGGATCAGCCCCAGCATTTT. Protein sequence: CASSYSGTPDQPQHF.

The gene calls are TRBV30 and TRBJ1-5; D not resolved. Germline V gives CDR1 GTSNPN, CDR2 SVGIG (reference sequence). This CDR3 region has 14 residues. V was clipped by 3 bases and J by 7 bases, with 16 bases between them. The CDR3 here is CAWRLRGSSQPQHF. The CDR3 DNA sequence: TGTGCCTGGAGGTTGCGGGGTTCAAGCCAGCCCCAGCATTTT.